This TCR beta chain was obtained from a study of blood T cell repertoires in COVID-19. About the research overall: Material from acute and convalescent COVID-19 was sourced from the United States, Italy and Spain. The cDNA or gDNA used as material had been derived from T cells, B-cell-depleted T cells, or PBMCs.

Trimming removed 2 bases at V and 0 bases at J, with 7 bases between. The CDR3 contains 14 residues. Germline V gives CDR1 ENHRY, CDR2 SYGVKD. This clone was seen more than once but under ten times. This table comes from immunoSEQ multiplex PCR, and its TCRdb copy is limited to in-frame clones, with some not included. This sample has a few hundred thousand clones, with around 83% found just once. The chain links TRBV10-3 to TRBJ2-5; the D is unclear. The sequenced sample was PBMCs or T cells enriched from blood (not recorded which). This TCR came from a woman aged 45-65 years who had recovered from COVID-19. In DNA, the CDR3 is TGTGCCATCAGTGAGAGCGCAGACCAAGAGACCCAGTACTTC. Translation gives CAISESADQETQYF.